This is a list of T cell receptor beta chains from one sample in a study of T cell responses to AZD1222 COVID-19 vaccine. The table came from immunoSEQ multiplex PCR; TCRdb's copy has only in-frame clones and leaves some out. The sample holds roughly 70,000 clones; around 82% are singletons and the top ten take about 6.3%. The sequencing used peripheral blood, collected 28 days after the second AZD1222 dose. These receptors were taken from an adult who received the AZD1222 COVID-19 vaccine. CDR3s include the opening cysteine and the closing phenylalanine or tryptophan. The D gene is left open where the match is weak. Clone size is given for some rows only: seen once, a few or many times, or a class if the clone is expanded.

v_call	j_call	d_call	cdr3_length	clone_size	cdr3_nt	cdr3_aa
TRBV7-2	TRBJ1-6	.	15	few	TGTGCCAGCAGCTTGCCCAGGCGGGATTCTTCACCCCTCCACTTT	CASSLPRRDSSPLHF
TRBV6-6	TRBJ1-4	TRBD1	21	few	TGTGCCAGCAGTCGGGACAGCTTTCAACCCTCCCCGAAGGAAGACGATGAAAAACTGTTTTTT	CASSRDSFQPSPKEDDEKLFF
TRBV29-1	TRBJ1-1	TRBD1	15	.	TGCAGCGTGGCCGGGACAGGGAAAAGTGGTTCTGAAGCTTTCTTT	CSVAGTGKSGSEAFF
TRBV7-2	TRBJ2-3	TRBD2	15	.	TGTGCCAGCGAAGGACTAGCGGGGTCAACAGATACGCAGTATTTT	CASEGLAGSTDTQYF
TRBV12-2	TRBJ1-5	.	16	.	TGTGCAAGTCGCTCTCAGGGGAGAGATAGCAATCAGCCCCAGCATTTT	CASRSQGRDSNQPQHF
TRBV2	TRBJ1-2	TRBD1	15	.	TGTGCCAGCAGCCCTCCGGGACAGGGACACTATGGCTACACCTTC	CASSPPGQGHYGYTF
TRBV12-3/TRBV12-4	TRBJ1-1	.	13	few	TGTGCCAGCACCGACAGTTTGAACACTGAAGCTTTCTTT	CASTDSLNTEAFF
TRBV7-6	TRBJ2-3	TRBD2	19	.	TGTGCCAGCAGCTATTCACTAGCGGGGGGCTCTCCCGAAACAGATACGCAGTATTTT	CASSYSLAGGSPETDTQYF
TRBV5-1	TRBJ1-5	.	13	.	TGCGCCAGCAGCTTAAGTAGCAATCAGCCCCAGCATTTT	CASSLSSNQPQHF
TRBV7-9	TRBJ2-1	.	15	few	TGTGCCAGCAGCTTTGTCACAACTAAAAACCCTGAGCAGTTCTTC	CASSFVTTKNPEQFF
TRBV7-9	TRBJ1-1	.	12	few	TGTGCCGGAAGGGGGTCCTCCACTGAAGCTTTCTTT	CAGRGSSTEAFF
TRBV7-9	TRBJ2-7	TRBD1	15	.	TGTGCCAGCAGCCCTACAGGGGGCATTCCCCTCGAGCAGTACTTC	CASSPTGGIPLEQYF
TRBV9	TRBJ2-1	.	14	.	TGTGCCAGCAGCGTAGATGAGTCCTACAATGAGCAGTTCTTC	CASSVDESYNEQFF
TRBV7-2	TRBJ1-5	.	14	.	TGTGCCAGCAGCTTAAGGGCAGGGAATCAGCCCCAGCATTTT	CASSLRAGNQPQHF